This TCR beta chain was captured in a study of blood T cell repertoires in COVID-19. Assay used: immunoSEQ multiplex PCR; TCRdb lists only in-frame clones, some missing. The data show around 380,000 clones, with more than 70% seen just once and 1.3% held by the top ten. Enrolled through a virtual design, the participants were between about 18 and 100 years of age and came from some 25 US areas. Cohorts were determined from participant-reported clinical history. V lost 2 bases, J lost 5 bases, and 8 bases stayed unmatched. Germline CDR1 reads WNHNN; CDR2 reads SYGVQD (reference sequence). This CDR3 is 15 amino acids long.

Sequencing was performed on PBMCs or T cells enriched from blood (not recorded which). V is TRBV10-1 and J is TRBJ1-1; the match to TRBD1 covers 7 bases. This sequence originates from a man younger than 40 who had recovered from COVID-19. Written as DNA, the CDR3 is TGCGCCAGCAGTGAGGACGACAGGGCCCGAACTGAAGCTTTCTTT. It translates to CASSEDDRARTEAFF.